This T cell receptor beta chain appears in the sequencing data of a study of cytomegalovirus exposure and HLA in healthy donors. This CDR3 comprises 14 residues. Looked up from germline, CDR1 is GTSNPN and CDR2 is SVGIG (reference sequence). V dropped 5 bases and J dropped 2; count of bases not matched to a gene: 8. PCR involved 60 Vbeta and 13 Jbeta primers. Profiled with immunoSEQ multiplex PCR; TCRdb holds only in-frame clones, not every one. The sample has 150,000 or so clones; 65% to 80% are singletons. This sequence originates from a man between 18 and 29 years old in good health and CMV-seronegative. The sample was PBMCs. The chain has TRBV30 and TRBJ2-5; 7 bases are shared with TRBD1. CDR3 in amino acids: CAWSKGAVQETQYF. CDR3 sequence (DNA): TGTGCCTGGTCGAAGGGGGCGGTTCAAGAGACCCAGTACTTC.